These T cell receptor beta chains were read from a single sample in a study of control samples from healthy donors and cancer patients. This table comes from immunoSEQ multiplex PCR, and its TCRdb copy is limited to in-frame clones, with some not included. In the table there are about 170,000 clones, around 95% of which are singletons. Sequenced: blood. The receptor source for this set is a woman aged 55-70 years in good health. Each CDR3 is given with its conserved first and last residue. D genes are given only for firm matches. Clone size is shown for a subset of rows, as once, few, many or a class of expanded clone.

TRBJ2-1 | . | TRBV7-8 | . | CASSLAGQNSYNEQFF | TGTGCCAGCAGCTTAGCAGGACAGAACTCCTACAATGAGCAGTTCTTC
TRBJ2-3 | . | TRBV5-1 | . | CASSLPAGSTDTQYF | TGCGCCAGCAGCTTGCCAGCAGGGAGCACAGATACGCAGTATTTT
TRBJ1-5 | . | TRBV27 | . | CASSLISVSGQGGQPQHF | TGTGCCAGCAGTTTAATCTCTGTTTCGGGGCAGGGAGGTCAGCCCCAGCATTTT
TRBJ1-4 | . | TRBV9 | . | CASSVGQGAEKLFF | TGTGCCAGCAGCGTAGGCCAGGGAGCTGAAAAACTGTTTTTT
TRBJ1-1 | TRBD1 | TRBV9 | . | CASSKLAGGDEAFF | TGTGCCAGCAGTAAACTGGCAGGGGGCGATGAAGCTTTCTTT
TRBJ2-7 | . | TRBV7-8 | . | CASSLLSGVEQYF | TGTGCCAGCAGCTTACTCTCCGGGGTCGAGCAGTACTTC
TRBJ1-1 | . | TRBV5-4 | . | CASSLIGTEAFF | TGTGCCAGCAGCTTAATAGGCACTGAAGCTTTCTTT
TRBJ2-5 | TRBD2 | TRBV5-1 | . | CASSLAGGGRETQYF | TGCGCCAGCAGCTTGGCCGGGGGGGGCCGGGAGACCCAGTACTTC
TRBJ1-4 | . | TRBV7-2 | few | CASGRATNEKLFF | TGTGCCAGCGGGAGAGCAACTAATGAAAAACTGTTTTTT
TRBJ1-3 | TRBD1 | TRBV7-7 | . | CASSLAGTAGNTIYF | TGTGCTAGCAGCTTAGCAGGGACAGCTGGAAACACCATATATTTT
TRBJ1-2 | TRBD1 | TRBV9 | . | CASSDRDRGPGYTF | TGTGCCAGCAGCGACCGGGACAGGGGGCCGGGCTACACCTTC
TRBJ1-1 | . | TRBV29-1 | . | CSVVWQENTEAFF | TGCAGCGTTGTGTGGCAGGAGAACACTGAAGCTTTCTTT
TRBJ2-2 | . | TRBV29-1 | . | CSVGLWVPGELFF | TGCAGCGTTGGTCTGTGGGTCCCCGGGGAGCTGTTTTTT
TRBJ1-2 | . | TRBV7-8 | . | CASSLVGSLNYGYTF | TGTGCCAGCAGCTTAGTAGGGAGTCTGAACTATGGCTACACCTTC
TRBJ1-1 | . | TRBV18 | once | CASSPDQGSTEAFF | TGTGCCAGCTCACCAGATCAGGGAAGCACTGAAGCTTTCTTT
TRBJ2-1 | TRBD1 | TRBV2 | . | CASGTGGNEQFF | TGTGCCAGCGGGACAGGGGGCAATGAGCAGTTCTTC
TRBJ2-1 | TRBD2 | TRBV5-1 | . | CASSVGLAGGEQFF | TGCGCCAGCAGCGTAGGACTAGCGGGGGGTGAGCAGTTCTTC
TRBJ1-4 | TRBD1 | TRBV5-4 | once | CASSLTTGGGNEKLFF | TGTGCCAGCAGCCTTACCACAGGGGGCGGTAATGAAAAACTGTTTTTT
TRBJ2-6 | . | TRBV7-2 | . | CASSYRYRVWRDGANVLTF | TGTGCCAGCAGCTACCGATACAGGGTTTGGAGAGATGGGGCCAACGTCCTGACTTTC
TRBJ1-4 | TRBD1 | TRBV19 | . | CASSDRVDEKLFF | TGTGCCAGTTCGGACAGGGTAGATGAAAAACTGTTTTTT
TRBJ2-6 | TRBD2 | TRBV7-2 | . | CASSSAGDGANVLTF | TGTGCCAGCAGCTCAGCGGGGGACGGGGCCAACGTCCTGACTTTC
TRBJ2-7 | TRBD1 | TRBV5-1 | . | CASSLARDRVSYEQYF | TGCGCCAGCAGCTTGGCTCGGGACAGGGTTTCTTACGAGCAGTACTTC
TRBJ1-6 | . | TRBV10-2 | . | CASRGVQGVNSPLHF | TGCGCCAGCAGGGGGGTACAGGGAGTAAATTCACCCCTCCACTTT
TRBJ1-2 | . | TRBV9 | . | CASSPLTGNYGYTF | TGTGCCAGCAGCCCCCTGACAGGCAACTATGGCTACACCTTC
TRBJ1-5 | TRBD1 | TRBV6-5 | . | CASSLTGETNQPQHF | TGTGCCAGCAGTCTGACAGGGGAGACCAATCAGCCCCAGCATTTT
TRBJ2-3 | TRBD2 | TRBV4-1 | . | CASSPQAQRGTGTDTQYF | TGCGCCAGCAGCCCTCAAGCCCAGCGGGGGACGGGGACAGATACGCAGTATTTT
TRBJ2-1 | . | TRBV7-2 | . | CASSPQDLRSYNEQFF | TGTGCCAGCAGCCCCCAGGACTTGCGCTCCTACAATGAGCAGTTCTTC
TRBJ2-2 | . | TRBV6-6 | . | CASRRQFLGTGELFF | TGTGCCAGCAGACGACAGTTTTTGGGCACCGGGGAGCTGTTTTTT